The T cell receptor (beta chain) under discussion was sequenced for a study of cytomegalovirus exposure and HLA in healthy donors. Primers: 60 Vbeta forward and 13 Jbeta reverse. Assay used: immunoSEQ multiplex PCR; TCRdb lists only in-frame clones, some missing. Here the sample spans around 99,000 clones, about three quarters being singletons. Trimming removed 2 bases at V and 0 bases at J, with 7 bases between. CDR1 and CDR2 (germline): MNHEY, SVGAGI. The CDR3 contains 14 residues. This sequence joins TRBV6-5 and TRBJ1-1, with D unresolved. The source material was PBMCs. This TCR was sampled from a man between 45 and 60 years old in good health and CMV-seropositive. CDR3 loop: CASSYGTVNTEAFF. CDR3 DNA sequence: TGTGCCAGCAGTTACGGCACCGTGAACACTGAAGCTTTCTTT.